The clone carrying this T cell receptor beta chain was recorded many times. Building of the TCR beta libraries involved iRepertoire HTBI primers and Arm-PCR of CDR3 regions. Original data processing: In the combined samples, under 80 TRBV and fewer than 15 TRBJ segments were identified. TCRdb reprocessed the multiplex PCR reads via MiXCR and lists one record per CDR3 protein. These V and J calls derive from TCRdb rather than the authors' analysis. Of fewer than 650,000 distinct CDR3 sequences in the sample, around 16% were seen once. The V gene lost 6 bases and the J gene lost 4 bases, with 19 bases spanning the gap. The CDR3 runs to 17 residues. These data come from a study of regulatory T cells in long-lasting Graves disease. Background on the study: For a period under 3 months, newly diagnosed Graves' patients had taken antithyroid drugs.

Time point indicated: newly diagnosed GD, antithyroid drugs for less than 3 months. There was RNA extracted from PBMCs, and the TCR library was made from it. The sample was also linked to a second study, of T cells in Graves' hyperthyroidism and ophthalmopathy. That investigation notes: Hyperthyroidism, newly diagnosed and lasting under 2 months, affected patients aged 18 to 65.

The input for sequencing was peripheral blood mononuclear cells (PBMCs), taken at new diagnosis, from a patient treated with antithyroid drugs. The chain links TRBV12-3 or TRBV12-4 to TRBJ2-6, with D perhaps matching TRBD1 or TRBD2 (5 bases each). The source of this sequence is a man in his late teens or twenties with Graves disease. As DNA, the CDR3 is TGTGCCAGCAGCCTTACTTGGGGGTCAAAGGGGGCCAACGTCCTGACTTTC. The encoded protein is CASSLTWGSKGANVLTF.